What follows are 15 T cell receptor beta chains derived from one specimen sequenced in a study of T cell clonality in common variable immunodeficiency. Findings of the study overall: In common variable immunodeficiency, TCR beta chains reportedly carried fewer deletions and N-nucleotide insertions.

Here immunoSEQ multiplex PCR was the method, and the copy in TCRdb shows in-frame clones only, minus some. The sample contains over 15,000 clones, none of them singletons. No antigen is known for these receptors. Input material: peripheral blood mononuclear cells. The receptor source for this set is a human donor with common variable immunodeficiency.

Of note for this clone: The sequence runs out 3 residues before the end of the CDR3; the remainder is reconstructed from the germline J gene. V and J are TRBV20-1 and TRBJ2-7; 7 positions agree with TRBD2. Trimming took 2 bases from V and 4 from J; bases not matched to a gene: 8. Germline assignment: CDR1 DFQATT and CDR2 SNEGSKA (reference sequence). The CDR3 runs 14 residues. CDR3 DNA, as far as it was read: TGCAGTGCTAGAAGCGGGGTGGGCCATTACGAG. This encodes CSARSGVGHYE. The complete CDR3 sequence is CSARSGVGHYEQYF.

The CDR3 loop is CASSFRDSAQYF. The sequenced CDR3 bases are TGTGCCAGCAGCTTCCGGGACTCGGCG. The rearrangement uses TRBV7-2 and TRBJ2-3; tentative D call: TRBD2 (6 bases). The read ends 3 residues before the CDR3 terminus; that terminus is restored from the germline J gene. CDR1 and CDR2 (germline): SGHTA, FQGNSA. The CDR3 runs to 12 residues.

This clone was seen at least ten times. The read finishes 3 residues shy of the CDR3 end, and the germline J gene is used to complete it. The rearrangement uses TRBV5-5 and TRBJ2-7, with no clear D. Germline V lookup: CDR1 SGHKS, CDR2 YYEKEE (reference sequence). There are 13 residues in the CDR3. V gave up 0 bases and J gave up 2 bases, with 6 bases separating them. Partial CDR3 DNA: TGTGCCAGCAGCTTGGACAGTACCTACGAG. As protein: CASSLDSTYE. The whole CDR3 region reads CASSLDSTYEQYF.

This clone was counted between two and nine times. CDR3 amino acids: CASRTRQGEGYTF. CDR3 DNA (partial): TGTGCCAGCAGGACAAGACAGGGGGAGGGC. This sequence joins TRBV7-9 and TRBJ1-2, with 9 bases matching TRBD1. The DNA ends 3 residues before the CDR3 does, and the rest of the CDR3 is filled in from the germline J gene. Looked up from germline, CDR1 is SEHNR and CDR2 is FQNEAQ (reference sequence). The CDR3 extends over 13 amino acids.

This clone has a handful of counts. The sequence runs out 3 residues before the end of the CDR3; the remainder is reconstructed from the germline J gene. This chain links TRBV5-1 with TRBJ2-5; D is perhaps TRBD2 (6 bases). V gave up 0 bases and J gave up 2 bases, with 14 bases separating them. The CDR3 runs 16 residues. In germline, CDR1 is SGHRS, CDR2 YFSETQ. The CDR3 sequence: CASSLDGGVPQETQYF. The CDR3 bases that were read are TGCGCCAGCAGCTTGGACGGAGGGGTCCCGCAAGAGACC.

This clone was observed a few times. The read falls 3 residues short of the CDR3 end, and the missing part is taken from the germline J gene. This chain connects TRBV7-6 to TRBJ2-7; 9 nucleotides line up with TRBD1. Germline V lookup: CDR1 SGHVS, CDR2 FNYEAQ. The CDR3 totals 17 residues. V gave up 0 bases and J gave up 6 bases; unmatched junction bases: 12. The chain's CDR3 is CASSLALGTGSLVEQYF. Partial CDR3 DNA: TGTGCCAGCAGCTTAGCGCTTGGGACAGGGTCCTTGGTCGAG.

For this clone: The CDR3 goes on 3 residues after the read ends, and that part is filled in from the germline J gene. The chain links TRBV19 to TRBJ2-1; 7 positions match TRBD1. This CDR3 is built from 16 residues. The ends lost 6 bases at V and 4 bases at J; junction bases unmatched: 12. Germline lookup yields CDR1 LNHDA and CDR2 SQIVND (reference sequence). The CDR3 protein is CASSHNRGSLYNEQFF. The DNA read from the CDR3 is TGTGCCAGTAGCCATAACAGGGGAAGTCTGTACAATGAG.

This clone was observed many times. The read ends 3 residues shy of where the CDR3 ends; the end is completed using the germline J gene. The chain has TRBV7-6 and TRBJ2-4; a possible D gene is TRBD2 (5 bases). Germline-derived CDR1 and CDR2 are SGHVS and FNYEAQ. The V and J ends lost 1 base and 8 bases respectively, with 9 bases between them. This CDR3 contains 13 residues. CDR3 protein: CASSLVFGDIQYF. The CDR3 bases that were read are TGTGCCAGCAGCTTAGTCTTCGGGGACATT.

This clone was counted at least ten times. The read terminates 3 residues before the CDR3 end, so the remaining end is supplied by the germline J gene. V gene TRBV27 combines with J gene TRBJ2-1; D possibly corresponds to TRBD2 (6 bases). Looked up from germline, CDR1 is MNHEY and CDR2 is SMNVEV (reference sequence). V was clipped by 3 bases and J by 7 bases, with 10 bases between them. The CDR3 consists of 13 residues. The sequenced part of the CDR3 DNA is TGTGCCAGCAGTTTTCCAGGGAGGAATGAG. Protein product: CASSFPGRNE. The CDR3 in full is CASSFPGRNEQFF.

On this clone: The sample holds other DNA sequences that translate to the same CDR3. The sequenced CDR3 bases are TGTGCCAGCTCCCTAACGCAGGGAACGCGTGAG. This codes for CASSLTQGTRE. The whole CDR3 sequence is CASSLTQGTREQFF. This rearrangement joins TRBV7-7 to TRBJ2-1, with D maybe TRBD1 (5 bases). The sequenced fragment ends 3 residues before the CDR3 boundary, so the rest is inferred from the germline J gene. Germline V gene sequence: CDR1 SSHAT, CDR2 FNYEAQ (reference sequence). Trimming shortened V by 8 bases and J by 9 bases, and 20 bases separated the two germline ends. The CDR3 has 14 residues.

This clone showed up many times. The read ends 3 residues early relative to the CDR3; the germline J gene fills the gap. This chain uses TRBV2 with TRBJ2-2; weak D call: TRBD1 (5 bases). The germline V gene encodes CDR1 SNHLY and CDR2 FYNNEI. V lost 6 bases and J 0 bases, leaving 14 bases between the germline ends. CDR3 length: 16 amino acids. CDR3 region: CASRVGHNANTGELFF. The part of the CDR3 DNA that was read is TGTGCCAGCAGAGTTGGACATAACGCGAACACCGGGGAG.

This clone was observed a handful of times. The read stops 3 residues short of the end of the CDR3; the missing end is completed from the germline J gene. This sequence joins TRBV18 and TRBJ2-7; 7 bases map to TRBD1. CDR1 and CDR2 from the germline V gene are KGHSH and LQKENI. The CDR3 contains 15 residues. Trimming took 3 bases from V and 3 from J; bases not matched to a gene: 8. Partial CDR3 DNA: TGTGCCAGCTCACCGACCGGGACAGCCCTCTACGAG. It codes for CASSPTGTALYE. The whole CDR3 sequence reads CASSPTGTALYEQYF. Looking up the rest from reference TRBV18 and TRBJ2-7 gives the full variable domain: NAGVMQNPRHLVRRRGQEARLRCSPMKGHSHVYWYRQLPEEGLKFMVYLQKENIIDESGMPKERFSAEFPKEGPSILRIQQVVRGDSAAYFCASSPTGTALYEQYFGPGTRLTVT.

As for this clone: Read coverage stops 3 residues before the CDR3 terminus; the germline J gene supplies the remainder. This chain links TRBV19 with TRBJ1-5; the D gene is possibly TRBD1 (5 bases). CDR3 length: 14 amino acids. Between the trimmed V and J ends, which lost 3 bases and 4 bases, there was a span of 10 bases. Germline assignment: CDR1 LNHDA and CDR2 SQIVND (reference sequence). CDR3 protein: CASSIGAANQPQHF. CDR3 DNA, as far as it was read: TGTGCCAGTAGTATTGGGGCAGCAAATCAGCCC. The entire variable domain, with the rest obtained from reference TRBV19 and TRBJ1-5, is as follows: DGGITQSPKYLFRKEGQNVTLSCEQNLNHDAMYWYRQDPGQGLRLIYYSQIVNDFQKGDIAEGYSVSREKKESFPLTVTSAQKNPTAFYLCASSIGAANQPQHFGDGTRLSIL.

This clone came up many times. The missing CDR3 end, 3 residues past where the read stops, is filled in from the germline J gene. The chain couples TRBV7-2 to TRBJ1-5; D call uncertain. The CDR3 has 15 amino acids. Trimming shortened V by 2 bases and J by 7 bases, and 15 bases separated the two germline ends. The germline V gene encodes CDR1 SGHTA and CDR2 FQGNSA. The CDR3 loop is CASSLSPGGDQPQHF. CDR3 DNA (partial): TGTGCCAGCAGCTTATCCCCAGGAGGTGACCAGCCC.

To note about this clone: The CDR3 extends 3 residues past the end of the read, so its final part is completed from the germline J gene. The chain is built from TRBV5-5 and TRBJ1-1; D remains ambiguous. Per the germline V gene, CDR1 is SGHKS and CDR2 is YYEKEE (reference sequence). The V end was cut by 0 bases, the J end by 5 bases, with 11 bases between. The CDR3 sequence is 14 residues long. The DNA read from the CDR3 is TGTGCCAGCAGCTTGGTCCGAGGTTCGACTGAA. Its protein is CASSLVRGSTE. The entire CDR3 reads CASSLVRGSTEAFF. Drawing the rest from reference TRBV5-5 and TRBJ1-1, the complete variable domain is DAGVTQSPTHLIKTRGQQVTLRCSPISGHKSVSWYQQVLGQGPQFIFQYYEKEERGRGNFPDRFSARQFPNYSSELNVNALLLGDSALYLCASSLVRGSTEAFFGQGTRLTVV.